This TCR beta chain was documented in a study of Ad26.COV2.S vaccination and SARS-CoV-2 variants. The method was immunoSEQ multiplex PCR; TCRdb's version includes in-frame clones alone and lacks a portion of them. The repertoire holds about 390,000 clones, with 88% as singletons. Treatment of the sample: roughly 18 received Ad26.COV2.S at low or high dose, single or two shots; about five received placebo; per-sample allocation not given. The samples date from day 63 after the first vaccine or placebo injection. A Boston donor was an adult aged 18-55 years. The origin of this receptor is a person aged 18-65 years who received the Ad26.COV2.S COVID-19 vaccine or a placebo. Sequenced here: peripheral blood, sampled in a trial of Ad26.COV2.S vaccine versus placebo.

The CDR3 region is CSVGQGNTEAFF. DNA for the CDR3: TGCAGCGTTGGTCAGGGGAACACTGAAGCTTTCTTT. This rearrangement joins TRBV29-1 to TRBJ1-1; TRBD1 is a possible D gene (5 bases). The ends were cut back, 4 bases at V and 1 base at J, with 7 bases in the middle. There are 12 residues in the CDR3. The germline CDR1 and CDR2 sequences are SQVTM and ANQGSEA.